A single sample gave rise to the 25 T cell receptor beta chains below, sequenced in a study of cytomegalovirus exposure and HLA in healthy donors. The PCR used 60 Vbeta and 13 Jbeta primers. Clones were sequenced by immunoSEQ multiplex PCR, and TCRdb holds only the in-frame ones, with some missing. The sample contains roughly 72,000 clones, almost 80% of which appear only once. The sample consisted of PBMCs. These receptors came from a woman in her thirties or forties in good health and CMV-seropositive.

The chain uses TRBV6-5 and TRBJ1-2; TRBD1 matches at 8 bases. CDR1 and CDR2 (germline): MNHEY, SVGAGI. V lost 0 bases and J lost 5; bases outside the gene matches: 5. The CDR3 length is 15 residues. The CDR3 coding sequence is TGTGCCAGCAGTTACTCCTCTCAGGGGGCGTATGGCTACACCTTC. It encodes CASSYSSQGAYGYTF.

The chain has TRBV30 and TRBJ2-7; 9 nucleotides align to TRBD1. V was pared by 3 bases and J by 0 bases, with 6 bases of the junction left unmatched. Germline CDR1 reads GTSNPN; CDR2 reads SVGIG (reference sequence). The CDR3 has 15 amino acids. Written as DNA, the CDR3 is TGTGCCTGGAGGGACAAGACAGGGGGCTCCTACGAGCAGTACTTC. This codes for CAWRDKTGGSYEQYF.

CDR3 coding DNA: TGTGCCAGCGGGCCATCGGGGGCGGGAGCTCTCGACGAGCAGTACTTC. Amino acids: CASGPSGAGALDEQYF. The chain combines TRBV28 with TRBJ2-7, with D perhaps matching TRBD2 (7 bases). V lost 8 bases and J 5 bases, leaving 25 bases between the germline ends. The germline V gene encodes CDR1 MDHEN and CDR2 SYDVKM. The CDR3 is made up of 16 amino acids.

The CDR3 DNA follows: TGTGCCAGCTCACCACTACAGGGTCAGGGTGAAAAACTGTTTTTT. Translation: CASSPLQGQGEKLFF. The chain recombines TRBV18 with TRBJ1-4; the D gene is possibly TRBD1 (6 bases). The CDR3 loop spans 15 amino acids. From germline, CDR1 is KGHSH and CDR2 LQKENI. Trimming removed 1 base from V and 7 bases from J, with 13 bases in between.

The J gene is TRBJ2-7, the V gene TRBV27; tentative D call: TRBD2 (6 bases). This CDR3 is 17 amino acids long. The V end lost 5 bases, the J end lost 2 bases, and 22 bases lay between the germline ends. CDR1 is MNHEY and CDR2 is SMNVEV in the germline V gene (reference sequence). CDR3 nucleotide sequence: TGTGCCAGCAGTCCATCCATAGGAGGGAGAGGTCCCTACGAGCAGTACTTC. This translates into CASSPSIGGRGPYEQYF.

This clone was seen a handful of times. The rearrangement links TRBV19 to TRBJ2-7; 13 nucleotides agree with TRBD2. Germline V CDR1 and CDR2: LNHDA, SQIVND (reference sequence). The V and J ends lost 5 bases and 10 bases, in that order; junction bases with no gene match: 8. The CDR3 spans 14 residues. CDR3 DNA sequence: TGTGCCAGTAGTGCGGGACTAGCGGGAAGGTTCCAGTACTTC. As protein: CASSAGLAGRFQYF.

V usage is TRBV12-5 and J usage is TRBJ2-7; D is unresolved. The CDR3 spans 13 residues. The V and J ends lost 1 base and 4 bases respectively, with 8 bases between them. The germline gives CDR1 LGHNT, CDR2 FRNRAP. The CDR3 here is CASGLGHLYEQYF. Written as DNA, the CDR3 is TGTGCTAGTGGTTTGGGACACCTTTACGAGCAGTACTTC.

This clone was found once. The chain joins TRBV5-1 to TRBJ2-5; 8 bases match TRBD2. V was clipped by 5 bases and J by 3 bases; unmatched bases: 9. Germline CDR1 reads SGHRS; CDR2 reads YFSETQ. The CDR3 consists of 15 residues. The CDR3 sequence: CASSRGTSGEETQYF. The DNA for the CDR3 is TGCGCCAGCAGTCGTGGGACTAGTGGGGAAGAGACCCAGTACTTC.

This clone came up a few times. The chain recombines TRBV28 with TRBJ2-3; 10 nucleotides line up with TRBD2. The CDR3 covers 16 residues. J was trimmed by 6 bases and V by 3 bases; bases with no gene match: 9. The germline V gene encodes CDR1 MDHEN and CDR2 SYDVKM. In DNA form, the CDR3 reads TGTGCCAGCAGTTTCGCCGGGACTAGCGAGTGGGATACGCAGTATTTT. Translation: CASSFAGTSEWDTQYF.

The chain carries TRBV15 and TRBJ2-7; D is undetermined. Germline V CDR1 and CDR2: LNHNV, YYDKDF (reference sequence). Trimming stripped 0 bases from V and 3 bases from J, with 9 bases between. This CDR3 region has 14 residues. The DNA of the CDR3 is TGTGCCACCAGCAGAGAGGAGAGACTCTACGAGCAGTACTTC. Residues: CATSREERLYEQYF.

V usage is TRBV6-6 and J usage is TRBJ2-1, with D possibly being TRBD1 (5 bases). This CDR3 has 16 amino acids. V lost 2 bases, J lost 0 bases, and 11 bases lay in between. Germline V lookup: CDR1 MNHNY, CDR2 SVGAGI (reference sequence). CDR3 in DNA: TGTGCCAGCAGTTACGGGGCAGCCCGCTCCTACAATGAGCAGTTCTTC. The encoded protein is CASSYGAARSYNEQFF.

The chain links TRBV6-6 to TRBJ2-2, with D possibly being TRBD2 (5 bases). Trimming took off 10 bases at V and 1 base at J, with 7 bases between the two ends. The germline gives CDR1 MNHNY, CDR2 SVGAGI (reference sequence). The CDR3 has 12 residues. The CDR3, as DNA: TGTGCCAATCGGGGGAACACCGGGGAGCTGTTTTTT. It specifies CANRGNTGELFF.

This clone has just a few counts. CDR3 nucleotides: TGTGCCAGCAGCTTAGGCGAAGCTGGGGCCAACGTCCTGACTTTC. This gives the protein CASSLGEAGANVLTF. The genes are TRBV7-9 and TRBJ2-6; unclear D gene. Germline CDR1 SEHNR, CDR2 FQNEAQ (reference sequence). The CDR3 spans 15 residues. Trimming removed 1 base from V and 2 bases from J, with 6 bases in between.

V usage is TRBV5-1 and J usage is TRBJ1-1; a possible D gene is TRBD1 (5 bases). The CDR3 loop spans 13 amino acids. CDR1 and CDR2 from the germline V gene are SGHRS and YFSETQ. Between the trimmed V and J ends, which lost 4 bases and 2 bases, there was a span of 9 bases. In nucleotides, the CDR3 is TGCGCCAGCAGCGCGGGGCCAAACACTGAAGCTTTCTTT. Its translation: CASSAGPNTEAFF.

The chain carries TRBV5-1 and TRBJ1-5; D gene unclear. The germline V gene encodes CDR1 SGHRS and CDR2 YFSETQ. This CDR3 spans 16 amino acids. Trimming took 0 bases from V and 4 from J, leaving 14 bases between them. CDR3 DNA: TGCGCCAGCAGCTTGGGTTTTCACAGCCGAAATCAGCCCCAGCATTTT. Translated: CASSLGFHSRNQPQHF.

The chain joins TRBV7-8 to TRBJ1-5; D is perhaps TRBD1 (5 bases). This CDR3 is built from 16 residues. Between the trimmed V and J ends, which lost 1 base and 6 bases, there was a span of 16 bases. Germline CDR1 and CDR2: SGHVS and FQNEAQ. The CDR3, as DNA: TGTGCCAGCAGCTTAGTAAAGGGGAATTCCGGTCAGCCCCAGCATTTT. It encodes CASSLVKGNSGQPQHF.

The V and J genes are TRBV7-2 and TRBJ1-5, with D possibly matching TRBD1 (6 bases). The V end lost 3 bases, the J end lost 6 bases, and 15 bases lay between the germline ends. In germline, CDR1 is SGHTA, CDR2 FQGNSA. CDR3 length: 15 amino acids. The CDR3 DNA is TGTGCCAGCAGCTTGAACTGGGACATCTTTCAGCCCCAGCATTTT. As protein: CASSLNWDIFQPQHF.

This chain connects TRBV7-3 to TRBJ1-3; 7 bases match TRBD1. J was trimmed by 9 bases and V by 5 bases; bases with no gene match: 13. This CDR3 has 15 residues. CDR1 and CDR2 (germline): SGHTA, FQGTGA. CDR3 coding DNA: TGTGCCAGCAGCCCCGAAATAGGGGGCAGGGGCACCATATATTTT. Translated: CASSPEIGGRGTIYF.

This rearrangement joins TRBV7-2 to TRBJ2-1; 11 bases match TRBD2. With V trimmed by 3 bases and J by 5 bases, 6 bases remained unmatched. Germline CDR1 is SGHTA and CDR2 is FQGNSA. The CDR3 totals 16 residues. CDR3 coding DNA: TGTGCCAGCAGCTTTGACACTAGCGGGAGCAACAATGAGCAGTTCTTC. Protein product: CASSFDTSGSNNEQFF.

The chain combines TRBV7-6 with TRBJ2-1; 10 bases agree with TRBD2. Germline trimming cut 0 bases from V and 1 base from J; bases unmatched to any gene: 6. Per the germline V gene, CDR1 is SGHVS and CDR2 is FNYEAQ. The CDR3 runs to 18 residues. The CDR3: CASSLALVAGGSYNEQFF. The CDR3 DNA is TGTGCCAGCAGCTTAGCGCTGGTAGCGGGGGGTTCCTACAATGAGCAGTTCTTC.

This clone appeared once. The chain has TRBV5-4 and TRBJ2-1, with 13 positions matching TRBD2. The CDR3 sequence is 17 residues long. In germline, CDR1 is SGHNT, CDR2 YYREEE (reference sequence). The V segment lost 4 bases and the J segment 2 bases; nucleotides outside the gene matches: 6. The CDR3 protein is CASSPKGTSGTYNEQFF. The DNA for the CDR3 is TGTGCCAGCAGCCCAAAAGGGACTAGCGGGACCTACAATGAGCAGTTCTTC.

This clone was found once. The DNA for the CDR3 is TGTGCCTGGAGTCTTAGCGGGAGGGCTCTTATTCAGTACTTC. This sequence encodes CAWSLSGRALIQYF. J is TRBJ2-7 and V is TRBV30, with 11 bases that match TRBD2. V was pared by 2 bases and J by 10 bases, with 10 bases of the junction left unmatched. CDR1 and CDR2 (germline): GTSNPN, SVGIG (reference sequence). The CDR3 length is 14 residues.

This clone was seen once. The CDR3 sequence is CASSVDRGRRYEQYF. The CDR3 coding sequence is TGTGCCAGCAGTGTCGACAGGGGGCGCCGCTACGAGCAGTACTTC. The chain uses TRBV2 and TRBJ2-7; 10 nucleotides align to TRBD1. Unmatched junction bases numbered 6, after V lost 4 bases and J lost 3 bases. The CDR3 is made up of 15 amino acids. Per the germline V gene, CDR1 is SNHLY and CDR2 is FYNNEI.

The gene calls are TRBV7-9 and TRBJ2-3; 8 bases agree with TRBD2. Trimming removed 0 bases from V and 6 bases from J; junction bases left unmatched: 5. Germline V gene lookup returns CDR1 SEHNR and CDR2 FQNEAQ (reference sequence). The CDR3 spans 15 residues. The CDR3 coding sequence is TGTGCCAGCAGCTTAGCCGGGACTAGGAGTGATACGCAGTATTTT. Protein: CASSLAGTRSDTQYF.

The chain couples TRBV29-1 to TRBJ1-2, with a possible D match to TRBD1 (5 bases). The CDR3 has 13 amino acids. Germline loops: CDR1 SQVTM, CDR2 ANQGSEA. Trimming shortened V by 4 bases and J by 2 bases, and 11 bases separated the two germline ends. This CDR3 is CSVGRVANYGYTF. The CDR3 nucleotides are TGCAGCGTTGGCAGGGTGGCGAACTATGGCTACACCTTC.